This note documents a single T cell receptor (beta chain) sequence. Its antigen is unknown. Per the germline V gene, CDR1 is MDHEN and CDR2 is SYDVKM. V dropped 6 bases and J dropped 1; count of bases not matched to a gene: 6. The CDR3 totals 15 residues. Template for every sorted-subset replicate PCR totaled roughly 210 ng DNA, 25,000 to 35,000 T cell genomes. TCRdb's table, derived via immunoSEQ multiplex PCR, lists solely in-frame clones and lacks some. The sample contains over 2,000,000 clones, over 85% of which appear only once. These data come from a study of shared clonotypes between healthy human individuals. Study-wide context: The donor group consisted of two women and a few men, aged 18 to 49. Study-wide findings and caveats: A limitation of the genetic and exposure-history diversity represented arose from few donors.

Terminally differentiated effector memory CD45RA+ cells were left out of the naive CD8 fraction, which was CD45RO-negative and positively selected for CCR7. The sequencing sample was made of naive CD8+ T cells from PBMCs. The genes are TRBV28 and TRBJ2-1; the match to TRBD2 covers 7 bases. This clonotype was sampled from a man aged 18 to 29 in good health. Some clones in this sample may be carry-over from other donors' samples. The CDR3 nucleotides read TGTGCCAGCAGACCCCGGACTAGATCCTACAATGAGCAGTTCTTC. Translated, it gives CASRPRTRSYNEQFF.